A single sample gave rise to the 18 T cell receptor beta chains below, sequenced in a study of T cells in Graves' hyperthyroidism and ophthalmopathy. Template material for amplifying TCR beta CDR3 regions consisted of RNA transcripts. With the HTBI primer set, the TCR CDR3 went through a first round of RT-PCR. In TCRdb, the multiplex PCR reads were re-called with MiXCR into one record per CDR3 protein. The table has about 400,000 distinct CDR3 sequences, over 13% seen once. The sequenced material came from blood. The source is a man aged 50-60 years with Graves' ophthalmopathy.

This clonotype was observed at least ten times. As DNA, the CDR3 is TGCAGCGTTGAGCCACCAGGTCGTGACGAGCAGTACTTC. It codes for CSVEPPGRDEQYF. The chain couples TRBV29-1 to TRBJ2-7; D remains ambiguous. There are 13 residues in the CDR3. V dropped 3 bases and J dropped 5 bases, with 14 bases sitting between them. CDR1 and CDR2 (germline): SQVTM, ANQGSEA.

This clonotype has only a few counts. V and J are TRBV9 and TRBJ2-1; D unclear. V gave up 1 base and J gave up 7 bases, with 9 bases separating them. The germline gives CDR1 SGDLS, CDR2 YYNGEE. The CDR3 loop spans 13 amino acids. The CDR3 DNA sequence: TGTGCCAGCAGCGTAAGAAGCGAGAATGAGCAGTTCTTC. It yields the protein CASSVRSENEQFF.

The V and J genes are TRBV12-3 or TRBV12-4 and TRBJ2-4; the D gene could be TRBD1 or TRBD2 (5 bases each). CDR3 length equals 19 residues. Trimming stripped 6 bases from V and 0 bases from J, with 24 bases between. CDR3 DNA sequence: TGTGCCAGCAGCCAAGATCCGGGACCCATATGGGAAGCCAAAAACATTCAGTACTTC. This encodes CASSQDPGPIWEAKNIQYF.

This clonotype was seen ten or more times. The chain employs TRBV7-8 and TRBJ2-3, with 12 bases fitting TRBD2. The CDR3 covers 16 residues. Germline CDR1 is SGHVS and CDR2 is FQNEAQ. After removal of 3 bases from V and 2 bases from J, the junction contained 3 bases not matched to a gene. CDR3 loop: CASSFGTSGYTDTQYF. Here the CDR3 DNA reads TGTGCCAGCAGCTTCGGGACTAGCGGGTACACAGATACGCAGTATTTT.

In the case of this clonotype: The junction does not match germline at one end; this may be a read error. V gene TRBV19 combines with J gene TRBJ2-7; the D gene is possibly TRBD1 (6 bases). The CDR3 is 15 residues long. From germline, CDR1 is LNHDA and CDR2 SQIVND (reference sequence). CDR3 loop: CASSPGTTFSYKQYF. For the CDR3, the DNA is TGTGCCAGTAGTCCCGGGACAACGTTTTCCTACAAGCAGTACTTC.

This clonotype appeared a few times. The chain recombines TRBV5-5 with TRBJ2-2, with D hard to call. This CDR3 spans 14 amino acids. CDR1 is SGHKS and CDR2 is YYEKEE in the germline V gene (reference sequence). V was cut by 2 bases and J by 4 bases, with 9 bases left in between. Here the CDR3 DNA reads TGTGCCAGCAGCTTAAACTTATTCACCGGGGAGCTGTTTTTT. Protein product: CASSLNLFTGELFF.

As concerns this clonotype: Being one base from a much bigger clone, this may be a read error. This chain connects TRBV15 to TRBJ1-5; no definite D call. CDR1 and CDR2 from the germline V gene are LNHNV and YYDKDF (reference sequence). The CDR3 loop spans 12 amino acids. Trimming removed 3 bases from V and 13 bases from J, with 13 bases in between. CDR3 bases: TGTGCCACCAGCAGGGCCTGGGATACGCAGCATTTT. This gives the protein CATSRAWDTQHF.

This clonotype was counted at least ten times. This chain connects TRBV20-1 to TRBJ1-5, with 9 nucleotides matching TRBD1. V was clipped by 3 bases and J by 3 bases; unmatched bases: 6. In germline, CDR1 is DFQATT, CDR2 SNEGSKA (reference sequence). This CDR3 has 15 residues. CDR3 DNA sequence: TGCAGTGCTAGCTTGGGACAGGGTTACAATCAGCCCCAGCATTTT. This codes for CSASLGQGYNQPQHF.

This clonotype showed up many times. V is TRBV30 and J is TRBJ1-6; D is undetermined. CDR1 GTSNPN and CDR2 SVGIG come from the germline V gene (reference sequence). The CDR3 runs to 13 residues. V was pared by 3 bases and J by 7 bases, with 10 bases between. The CDR3 is CAWSETANSPLHF. CDR3 DNA: TGTGCCTGGAGCGAGACGGCGAATTCACCCCTCCACTTT.

V usage is TRBV7-8 and J usage is TRBJ2-6, with TRBD2 as a possible D gene (6 bases). Germline V gene sequence: CDR1 SGHVS, CDR2 FQNEAQ. This CDR3 is built from 17 residues. V was trimmed by 4 bases and J by 2 bases, leaving 15 bases between them. In DNA, the CDR3 is TGTGCCAGCAGCTACTCCGGGACTTATGCTGGGGCCAACGTCCTGACTTTC. This gives the protein CASSYSGTYAGANVLTF. The complete variable domain, with remaining parts taken from reference TRBV7-8 and TRBJ2-6, reads GAGVSQSPRYKVAKRGQDVALRCDPISGHVSLFWYQQALGQGPEFLTYFQNEAQLDKSGLPSDRFFAERPEGSVSTLKIQRTQQEDSAVYLCASSYSGTYAGANVLTFGAGSRLTVL.

This clonotype was seen ten or more times. V gene TRBV28 combines with J gene TRBJ2-3; 11 bases agree with TRBD2. The CDR3 length is 20 residues. Germline V gene lookup returns CDR1 MDHEN and CDR2 SYDVKM. With 4 bases clipped from V and 5 bases from J, the junction kept 20 bases outside the gene matches. The CDR3 sequence: CASSSSLTSGTDPVKDTQYF. DNA for the CDR3: TGTGCCAGCAGTTCAAGCTTGACTAGCGGGACTGATCCGGTGAAAGATACGCAGTATTTT.

The chain couples TRBV19 to TRBJ2-7; 7 bases agree with TRBD1. Germline trimming cut 4 bases from V and 2 bases from J; bases unmatched to any gene: 8. This CDR3 comprises 15 residues. The germline CDR1 and CDR2 sequences are LNHDA and SQIVND (reference sequence). CDR3 DNA sequence: TGTGCCAGTAGTACTCCGGGACAGCCCCCCTACGAGCAGTACTTC. It is translated as CASSTPGQPPYEQYF.

In the case of this clonotype: It may be a read error: a sequence one base away is much more abundant. DNA for the CDR3: TGCAGTGCTAGAGATTCGTTGGCGGACTCCTACGAGCAGTACTTC. It specifies CSARDSLADSYEQYF. V gene TRBV20-1 combines with J gene TRBJ2-7; D gene ambiguous. Trimming pared 0 bases from V and 0 bases from J, leaving 12 bases between. The CDR3 runs to 15 residues. Germline CDR1 is DFQATT and CDR2 is SNEGSKA (reference sequence).

The chain recombines TRBV30 with TRBJ1-2; no firm D call. Germline V CDR1 and CDR2: GTSNPN, SVGIG (reference sequence). Trimming pared 5 bases from V and 3 bases from J, leaving 13 bases between. CDR3 length equals 13 residues. This CDR3 is CAWEDGVYYGYTF. Written as DNA, the CDR3 is TGTGCCTGGGAGGACGGGGTATACTATGGCTACACCTTC.

This clonotype was seen a few times. The gene calls are TRBV6-1 and TRBJ2-1; 12 bases map to TRBD2. Germline values: CDR1 MNHNS, CDR2 SASEGT. The CDR3 extends over 17 amino acids. Trimming took 4 bases from V and 4 from J; bases not matched to a gene: 8. As DNA, the CDR3 is TGTGCCAGCAGTGCCCGACTAGCGGGAGACCCTTACAATGAGCAGTTCTTC. The encoded protein is CASSARLAGDPYNEQFF.

This clonotype came up many times. The V and J genes are TRBV7-6 and TRBJ2-3, with D perhaps TRBD2 (5 bases). The V gene's germline CDR1 is SGHVS and CDR2 FNYEAQ. Trimming took 5 bases from V and 2 from J, leaving 14 bases between them. The CDR3 is 15 residues long. This CDR3 is CASSLSGKNTDTQYF. CDR3 nucleotide sequence: TGTGCCAGCAGCCTGAGCGGAAAGAACACAGATACGCAGTATTTT.

This clonotype was recorded at least ten times. This sequence joins TRBV2 and TRBJ2-5, with a tentative D call TRBD2 (6 bases). Germline CDR1 SNHLY, CDR2 FYNNEI. Trimming took 3 bases from V and 2 from J, leaving 19 bases between them. The CDR3 sequence is 17 residues long. The CDR3 DNA sequence: TGTGCCAGCAGTGAGATACTAGCTGGTATGGGGCAAGAGACCCAGTACTTC. This sequence encodes CASSEILAGMGQETQYF.

This clonotype was counted many times. The chain is built from TRBV28 and TRBJ2-7, with D maybe TRBD2 (5 bases). Germline V gives CDR1 MDHEN, CDR2 SYDVKM. The germline V and J ends were trimmed by 5 bases and 3 bases, with 23 bases remaining between them. The CDR3 is 17 amino acids. The CDR3: CASSQPVPRGRDYEQYF. The CDR3 DNA reads as TGTGCCAGCAGTCAGCCCGTACCCCGGGGTCGGGACTACGAGCAGTACTTC.